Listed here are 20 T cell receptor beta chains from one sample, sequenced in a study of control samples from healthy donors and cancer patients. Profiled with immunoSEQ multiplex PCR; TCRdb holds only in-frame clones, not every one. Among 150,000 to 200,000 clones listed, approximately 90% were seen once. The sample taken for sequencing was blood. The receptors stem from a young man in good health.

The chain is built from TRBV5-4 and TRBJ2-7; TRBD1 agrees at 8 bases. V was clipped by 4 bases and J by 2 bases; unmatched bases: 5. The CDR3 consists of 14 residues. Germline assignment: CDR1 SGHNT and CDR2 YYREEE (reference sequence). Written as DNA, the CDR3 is TGTGCCAGCAGCCGCGGACAGGGCCCCTACGAGCAGTACTTC. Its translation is CASSRGQGPYEQYF.

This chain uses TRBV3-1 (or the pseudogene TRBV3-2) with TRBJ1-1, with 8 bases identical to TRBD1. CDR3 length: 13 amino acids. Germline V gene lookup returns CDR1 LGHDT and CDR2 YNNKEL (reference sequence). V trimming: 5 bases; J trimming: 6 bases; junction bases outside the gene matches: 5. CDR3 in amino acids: CASSSRTGSEAFF. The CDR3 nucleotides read TGTGCCAGCAGCTCCAGGACAGGGTCTGAAGCTTTCTTT.

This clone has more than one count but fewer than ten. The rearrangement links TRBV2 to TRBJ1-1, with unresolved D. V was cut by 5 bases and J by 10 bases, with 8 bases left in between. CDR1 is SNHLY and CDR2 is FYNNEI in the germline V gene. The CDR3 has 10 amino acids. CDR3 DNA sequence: TGTGCCAGCAGTATCGGGCCAGCTTTCTTT. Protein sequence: CASSIGPAFF.

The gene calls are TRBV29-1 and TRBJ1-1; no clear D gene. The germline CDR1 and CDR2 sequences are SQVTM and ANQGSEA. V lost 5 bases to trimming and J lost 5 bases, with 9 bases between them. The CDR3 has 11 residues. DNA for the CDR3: TGCAGCGTTAAGAGTACTACTGAAGCTTTCTTT. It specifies CSVKSTTEAFF.

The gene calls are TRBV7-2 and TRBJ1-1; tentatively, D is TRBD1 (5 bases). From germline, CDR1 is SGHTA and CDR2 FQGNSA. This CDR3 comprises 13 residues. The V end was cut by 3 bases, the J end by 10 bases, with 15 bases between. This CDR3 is CASSFQMGTTAFF. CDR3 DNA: TGTGCCAGCAGCTTCCAAATGGGGACCACAGCTTTCTTT.

The CDR3 spells CASSGQGGDQPQHF. CDR3 DNA sequence: TGTGCCAGCAGTGGACAGGGTGGCGATCAGCCCCAGCATTTT. The chain has TRBV2 and TRBJ1-5; 7 nucleotides match TRBD1. Germline V CDR1 and CDR2: SNHLY, FYNNEI. With V trimmed by 4 bases and J by 5 bases, 5 bases remained unmatched. The CDR3 contains 14 residues.

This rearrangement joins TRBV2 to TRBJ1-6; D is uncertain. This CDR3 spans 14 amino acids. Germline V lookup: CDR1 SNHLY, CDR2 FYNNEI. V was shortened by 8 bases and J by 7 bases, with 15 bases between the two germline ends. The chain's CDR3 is CASSLFTSNSPLHF. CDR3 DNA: TGTGCCAGCTCCCTATTCACCTCCAATTCACCCCTCCACTTT.

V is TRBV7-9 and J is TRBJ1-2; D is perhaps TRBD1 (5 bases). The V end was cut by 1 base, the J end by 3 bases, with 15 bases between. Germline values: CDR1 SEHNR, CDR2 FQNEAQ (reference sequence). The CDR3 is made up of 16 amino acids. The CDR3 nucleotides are TGTGCCAGCAGCTTAGGTACAGGAAGGTCCTACTATGGCTACACCTTC. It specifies CASSLGTGRSYYGYTF.

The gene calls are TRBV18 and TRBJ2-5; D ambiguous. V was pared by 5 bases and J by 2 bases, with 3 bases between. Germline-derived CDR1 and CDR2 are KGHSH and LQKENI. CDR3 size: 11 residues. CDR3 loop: CASSRQETQYF. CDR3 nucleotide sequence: TGTGCCAGCTCAAGGCAAGAGACCCAGTACTTC.

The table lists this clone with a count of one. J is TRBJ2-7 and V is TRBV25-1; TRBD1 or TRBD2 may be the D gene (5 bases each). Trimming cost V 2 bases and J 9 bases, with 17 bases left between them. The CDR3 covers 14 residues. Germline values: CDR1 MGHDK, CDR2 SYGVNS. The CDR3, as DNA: TGTGCCAGCAGTGAACCCGGGACCCGAGAATCGCAGTACTTC. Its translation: CASSEPGTRESQYF.

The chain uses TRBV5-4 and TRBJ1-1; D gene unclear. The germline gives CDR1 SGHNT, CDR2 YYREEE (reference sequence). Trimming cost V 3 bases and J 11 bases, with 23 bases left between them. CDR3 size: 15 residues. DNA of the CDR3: TGTGCCAGCAGCTCCCTCGGAGGAGGGATGCCTACGGCTTTCTTT. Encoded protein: CASSSLGGGMPTAFF. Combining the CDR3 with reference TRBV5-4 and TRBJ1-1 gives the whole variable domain ETGVTQSPTHLIKTRGQQVTLRCSSQSGHNTVSWYQQALGQGPQFIFQYYREEENGRGNFPPRFSGLQFPNYSSELNVNALELDDSALYLCASSSLGGGMPTAFFGQGTRLTVV.

The chain's CDR3 is CASSLRDRATEAFF. In DNA, the CDR3 is TGTGCCAGCAGCTTAAGGGACAGGGCAACTGAAGCTTTCTTT. The chain uses TRBV7-3 and TRBJ1-1; 9 bases align to TRBD1. CDR3 length equals 14 residues. Germline trimming cut 1 base from V and 5 bases from J; bases unmatched to any gene: 2. Germline-derived CDR1 and CDR2 are SGHTA and FQGTGA.

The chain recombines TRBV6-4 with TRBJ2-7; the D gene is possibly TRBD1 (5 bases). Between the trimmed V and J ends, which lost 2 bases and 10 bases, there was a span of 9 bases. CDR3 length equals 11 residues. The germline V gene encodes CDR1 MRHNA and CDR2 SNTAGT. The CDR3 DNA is TGTGCCAGCAGTGACGGACACCGCCAGTACTTC. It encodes CASSDGHRQYF.

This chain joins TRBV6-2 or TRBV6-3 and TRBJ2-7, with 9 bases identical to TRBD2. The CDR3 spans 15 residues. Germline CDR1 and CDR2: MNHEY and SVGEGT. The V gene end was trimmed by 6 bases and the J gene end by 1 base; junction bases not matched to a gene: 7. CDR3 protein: CASSRLAGTSYEQYF. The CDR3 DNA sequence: TGTGCCAGCAGCCGGCTAGCGGGAACATCCTACGAGCAGTACTTC.

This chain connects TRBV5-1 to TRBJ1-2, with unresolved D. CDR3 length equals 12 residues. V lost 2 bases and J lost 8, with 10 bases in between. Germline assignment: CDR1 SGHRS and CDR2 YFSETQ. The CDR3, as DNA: TGCGCCAGCAGCTTCTACTTCAGGGGCTACACCTTC. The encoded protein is CASSFYFRGYTF.

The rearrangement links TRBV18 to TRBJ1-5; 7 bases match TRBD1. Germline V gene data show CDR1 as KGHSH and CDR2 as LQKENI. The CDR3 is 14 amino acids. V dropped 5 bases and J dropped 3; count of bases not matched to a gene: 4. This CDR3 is CASSGGQHNQPQHF. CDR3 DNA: TGTGCCAGCTCAGGGGGACAGCACAATCAGCCCCAGCATTTT.

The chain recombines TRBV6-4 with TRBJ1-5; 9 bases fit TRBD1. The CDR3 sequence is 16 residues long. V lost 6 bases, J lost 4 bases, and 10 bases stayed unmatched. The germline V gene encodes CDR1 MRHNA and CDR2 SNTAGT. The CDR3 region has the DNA TGTGCCAGCAGACCCGGACAGGGGTTCATAAATCAGCCCCAGCATTTT. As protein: CASRPGQGFINQPQHF.

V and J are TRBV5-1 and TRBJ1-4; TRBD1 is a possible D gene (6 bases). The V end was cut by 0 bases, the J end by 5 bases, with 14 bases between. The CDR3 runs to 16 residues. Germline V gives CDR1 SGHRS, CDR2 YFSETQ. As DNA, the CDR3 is TGCGCCAGCAGCTTGGCCGGATCGGGGGGCAATGAAAAACTGTTTTTT. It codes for CASSLAGSGGNEKLFF.

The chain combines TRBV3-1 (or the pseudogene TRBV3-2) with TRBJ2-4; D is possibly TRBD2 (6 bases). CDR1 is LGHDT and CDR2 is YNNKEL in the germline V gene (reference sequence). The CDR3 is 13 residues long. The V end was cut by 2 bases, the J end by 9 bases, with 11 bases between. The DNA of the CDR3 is TGTGCCAGCAGCCAACCCACCGGGGGCATTCAGTACTTC. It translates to CASSQPTGGIQYF.

The CDR3 protein is CASSQDLQGGFTDEQFF. The DNA for the CDR3 is TGCGCCAGCAGCCAAGATCTTCAAGGGGGATTTACGGATGAGCAGTTCTTC. The rearrangement uses TRBV4-3 and TRBJ2-1; D is possibly TRBD1 (6 bases). Trimming removed 0 bases from V and 8 bases from J, with 20 bases in between. The CDR3 length is 17 residues. CDR1 is LGHNA, CDR2 YSLEER, per germline.